This TCR beta chain was captured in a study of blood T cell repertoires in COVID-19. The CDR3 loop spans 15 amino acids. The ends lost 3 bases at V and 8 bases at J; junction bases unmatched: 10. Germline CDR1 reads DFQATT; CDR2 reads SNEGSKA (reference sequence). TCRdb's table, derived via immunoSEQ multiplex PCR, lists solely in-frame clones and lacks some. This repertoire shows about 39,000 clones, about 77% found once; its top ten account for about 29%. This clonotype was obtained from a man aged 80 or over with acute or convalescent COVID-19. This chain joins TRBV20-1 and TRBJ2-1; TRBD2 aligns across 10 bases. Sequencing was done on a sample of peripheral blood. The DNA of the CDR3 is TGCAGTGCTAGTGATCCGGGACTAGCGAGCCATGAGCAGTTCTTC. It is translated as CSASDPGLASHEQFF.